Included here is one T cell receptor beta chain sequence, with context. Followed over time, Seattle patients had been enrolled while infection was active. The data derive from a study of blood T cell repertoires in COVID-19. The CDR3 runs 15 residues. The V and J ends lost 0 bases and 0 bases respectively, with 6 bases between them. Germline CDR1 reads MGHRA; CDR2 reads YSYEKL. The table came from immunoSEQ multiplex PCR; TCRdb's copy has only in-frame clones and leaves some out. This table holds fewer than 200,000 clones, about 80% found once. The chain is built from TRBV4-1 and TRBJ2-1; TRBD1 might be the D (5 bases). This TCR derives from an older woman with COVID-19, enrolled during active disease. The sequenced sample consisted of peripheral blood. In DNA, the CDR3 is TGCGCCAGCAGCCAAGAAGGGGCCTCCTACAATGAGCAGTTCTTC. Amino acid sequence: CASSQEGASYNEQFF.